These T cell receptor beta chains were read from a single sample in a study of early T cells in non-severe SARS-CoV-2 infection. MiXCR, applied by TCRdb to the 5' RACE reads, yields one record per CDR3 protein. This table holds about 39,000 distinct CDR3 sequences, about 4% found once. The sample taken for sequencing was whole blood. The source of these receptors is an adult who was a healthcare worker with PCR-confirmed SARS-CoV-2 infection or an uninfected control (not recorded which). Both conserved end residues are part of each CDR3. A D gene is named only where the DNA matches it firmly. Expanded clones are given a class, and other clones once, few, many or no size at all.

d_call: NA; v_call: TRBV11-3; clone_size: many; j_call: TRBJ2-7; cdr3_aa: CASSPRRGGTYEQYF; cdr3_nt: TGTGCCAGCAGCCCCCGGAGGGGGGGAACCTACGAGCAGTACTTC
d_call: NA; v_call: TRBV20-1; clone_size: few; j_call: TRBJ2-7; cdr3_aa: CSARDPGTSYEQYF; cdr3_nt: TGCAGTGCTAGAGATCCGGGCACGTCCTACGAGCAGTACTTC
d_call: TRBD2; v_call: TRBV10-3; clone_size: many; j_call: TRBJ2-3; cdr3_aa: CAITSGGARTDTQYF; cdr3_nt: TGTGCCATCACTAGCGGGGGGGCCCGCACAGATACGCAGTATTTT
d_call: NA; v_call: TRBV27; clone_size: many; j_call: TRBJ2-5; cdr3_aa: CASSQAGVRETQYF; cdr3_nt: TGTGCCAGCAGTCAAGCAGGGGTTCGAGAGACCCAGTACTTC
d_call: TRBD2; v_call: TRBV5-5; clone_size: many; j_call: TRBJ2-5; cdr3_aa: CASSLGLAVQETQYF; cdr3_nt: TGTGCCAGCAGCCTAGGACTAGCGGTACAAGAGACCCAGTACTTC
d_call: TRBD2; v_call: TRBV5-1; clone_size: many; j_call: TRBJ2-1; cdr3_aa: CASRLAGANEQFF; cdr3_nt: TGCGCCAGCAGACTAGCGGGAGCCAATGAGCAGTTCTTC
d_call: TRBD1; v_call: TRBV12-3/TRBV12-4; clone_size: NA; j_call: TRBJ1-2; cdr3_aa: CATEETGSSYGYTF; cdr3_nt: TGTGCCACCGAAGAGACAGGGTCCTCCTATGGCTACACCTTC
d_call: NA; v_call: TRBV12-3/TRBV12-4; clone_size: many; j_call: TRBJ2-5; cdr3_aa: CASSPASGDAQYF; cdr3_nt: TGTGCCAGCAGTCCCGCCTCAGGGGACGCCCAGTACTTC
d_call: NA; v_call: TRBV20-1; clone_size: NA; j_call: TRBJ2-3; cdr3_aa: CSARAEYPITDTQYF; cdr3_nt: TGCAGTGCTAGAGCAGAGTATCCCATCACAGATACGCAGTATTTT
d_call: TRBD1; v_call: TRBV28; clone_size: many; j_call: TRBJ2-6; cdr3_aa: CASSLGGQFFSGANVLTF; cdr3_nt: TGTGCCAGCAGTTTAGGGGGACAGTTTTTCTCTGGGGCCAACGTCCTGACTTTC
d_call: NA; v_call: TRBV28; clone_size: few; j_call: TRBJ2-7; cdr3_aa: CASRVQSSYEQYF; cdr3_nt: TGTGCCAGCAGGGTACAGAGCTCCTACGAGCAGTACTTC
d_call: NA; v_call: TRBV12-3/TRBV12-4; clone_size: many; j_call: TRBJ2-1; cdr3_aa: CATLRGSSYNEQFF; cdr3_nt: TGTGCCACCCTAAGGGGGAGCTCCTACAATGAGCAGTTCTTC
d_call: TRBD1; v_call: TRBV24-1; clone_size: many; j_call: TRBJ1-5; cdr3_aa: CATRGTEDQPQHF; cdr3_nt: TGTGCCACCAGAGGGACAGAAGATCAGCCCCAGCATTTT
d_call: TRBD2; v_call: TRBV6-2/TRBV6-3; clone_size: few; j_call: TRBJ2-1; cdr3_aa: CASRPAGGLYNEQFF; cdr3_nt: TGTGCCAGCAGGCCCGCGGGGGGGCTCTACAATGAGCAGTTCTTC
d_call: NA; v_call: TRBV19; clone_size: many; j_call: TRBJ2-6; cdr3_aa: CASSTPEGGANVLTF; cdr3_nt: TGTGCCAGTAGCACCCCGGAGGGTGGGGCCAACGTCCTGACTTTC
d_call: TRBD1; v_call: TRBV11-2; clone_size: many; j_call: TRBJ2-7; cdr3_aa: CASSGTGTVPYEQYF; cdr3_nt: TGTGCCAGCAGCGGGACCGGGACAGTTCCCTACGAGCAGTACTTC
d_call: TRBD1; v_call: TRBV7-9; clone_size: NA; j_call: TRBJ1-1; cdr3_aa: CASNLQGAVTEVFF; cdr3_nt: TGTGCCAGCAACCTTCAGGGGGCTGTCACTGAAGTTTTCTTT
d_call: TRBD1; v_call: TRBV7-9; clone_size: many; j_call: TRBJ2-3; cdr3_aa: CASSFSWDSGTDTQYF; cdr3_nt: TGTGCCAGCAGCTTTAGTTGGGACAGCGGCACAGATACGCAGTATTTT
d_call: TRBD1; v_call: TRBV5-1; clone_size: many; j_call: TRBJ2-7; cdr3_aa: CASSLAGTGGQFRQYF; cdr3_nt: TGCGCCAGCAGCTTAGCCGGGACAGGGGGACAATTTCGGCAGTACTTC
d_call: NA; v_call: TRBV3-1; clone_size: many; j_call: TRBJ2-7; cdr3_aa: CASSHRERYEQYF; cdr3_nt: TGTGCCAGCAGCCACCGGGAGCGATACGAGCAGTACTTC
d_call: NA; v_call: TRBV20-1; clone_size: many; j_call: TRBJ1-1; cdr3_aa: CSAPTDTEAFF; cdr3_nt: TGCAGTGCTCCGACTGACACTGAAGCTTTCTTT
d_call: TRBD2; v_call: TRBV7-9; clone_size: NA; j_call: TRBJ2-1; cdr3_aa: CASSLVGAGARNEQFF; cdr3_nt: TGTGCCAGCAGCTTAGTAGGAGCGGGAGCTAGAAATGAGCAGTTCTTC
d_call: TRBD2; v_call: TRBV6-1; clone_size: many; j_call: TRBJ2-5; cdr3_aa: CASSVTSGVGQETQYF; cdr3_nt: TGTGCCAGCAGTGTGACTAGCGGGGTTGGCCAAGAGACCCAGTACTTC
d_call: NA; v_call: TRBV29-1; clone_size: many; j_call: TRBJ2-5; cdr3_aa: CSAQTITETQYF; cdr3_nt: TGCAGCGCCCAAACAATTACGGAGACCCAGTACTTC
d_call: NA; v_call: TRBV30; clone_size: many; j_call: TRBJ1-3; cdr3_aa: CAWSGRGISGNTIYF; cdr3_nt: TGTGCCTGGAGTGGCCGGGGGATCTCTGGAAACACCATATATTTT
d_call: NA; v_call: TRBV11-1; clone_size: many; j_call: TRBJ2-3; cdr3_aa: CASSLVWSPTDTQYF; cdr3_nt: TGTGCCAGCAGCTTAGTGTGGTCCCCTACAGATACGCAGTATTTT
d_call: TRBD2; v_call: TRBV20-1; clone_size: many; j_call: TRBJ2-5; cdr3_aa: CSPLGLAGIEETQYF; cdr3_nt: TGCAGTCCCCTGGGACTAGCGGGGATTGAGGAGACCCAGTACTTC
d_call: NA; v_call: TRBV10-2; clone_size: many; j_call: TRBJ2-3; cdr3_aa: CASTSGTDTQYF; cdr3_nt: TGCGCCAGCACGAGTGGCACAGATACGCAGTATTTT
d_call: NA; v_call: TRBV5-4; clone_size: many; j_call: TRBJ2-7; cdr3_aa: CASSLGGTPYEQYF; cdr3_nt: TGTGCCAGCAGCTTAGGCGGGACACCCTACGAGCAGTACTTC
d_call: NA; v_call: TRBV20-1; clone_size: many; j_call: TRBJ2-7; cdr3_aa: CSARPTGPSYEQYF; cdr3_nt: TGCAGTGCCAGACCCACGGGTCCTTCCTACGAGCAGTACTTC
d_call: TRBD2; v_call: TRBV29-1; clone_size: many; j_call: TRBJ2-3; cdr3_aa: CSVEFLTGHTSGTPDTQYF; cdr3_nt: TGCAGCGTTGAATTTCTGACAGGGCACACTAGCGGGACCCCGGATACGCAGTATTTT
d_call: TRBD2; v_call: TRBV7-6; clone_size: many; j_call: TRBJ2-1; cdr3_aa: CASSSLAGVYNEQFF; cdr3_nt: TGTGCCAGCAGCTCATTAGCGGGAGTCTACAATGAGCAGTTCTTC
d_call: NA; v_call: TRBV6-1; clone_size: many; j_call: TRBJ1-1; cdr3_aa: CASKPGHWNTEAFF; cdr3_nt: TGTGCCAGCAAACCGGGACACTGGAACACTGAAGCTTTCTTT
d_call: TRBD2; v_call: TRBV5-1; clone_size: few; j_call: TRBJ2-7; cdr3_aa: CASSLGEGSTYEQYF; cdr3_nt: TGCGCCAGCAGCTTGGGGGAGGGATCCACCTACGAGCAGTACTTC
d_call: NA; v_call: TRBV19; clone_size: many; j_call: TRBJ2-1; cdr3_aa: CATYGGEQFF; cdr3_nt: TGTGCCACCTACGGGGGCGAGCAGTTCTTC
d_call: NA; v_call: TRBV28; clone_size: NA; j_call: TRBJ2-3; cdr3_aa: CASSPGTLTDTQYF; cdr3_nt: TGTGCCAGCAGCCCGGGGACCCTCACAGATACGCAGTATTTT
d_call: NA; v_call: TRBV18; clone_size: many; j_call: TRBJ2-7; cdr3_aa: CASSPPAPIYEQYF; cdr3_nt: TGTGCCAGCTCACCACCGGCCCCGATCTACGAGCAGTACTTC
d_call: TRBD1; v_call: TRBV4-1; clone_size: NA; j_call: TRBJ2-7; cdr3_aa: CASSQEGTGSYEQYF; cdr3_nt: TGCGCCAGCAGCCAAGAAGGGACAGGGTCCTACGAGCAGTACTTC
d_call: TRBD2; v_call: TRBV18; clone_size: few; j_call: TRBJ2-1; cdr3_aa: CASSPEAGGNNEQFF; cdr3_nt: TGTGCCAGCTCACCAGAGGCGGGAGGGAACAATGAGCAGTTCTTC
d_call: TRBD1; v_call: TRBV7-2; clone_size: many; j_call: TRBJ2-1; cdr3_aa: CASSPTGGAYNEQFF; cdr3_nt: TGTGCCAGCAGCCCGACAGGGGGCGCTTACAATGAGCAGTTCTTC
d_call: TRBD1; v_call: TRBV10-3; clone_size: many; j_call: TRBJ2-7; cdr3_aa: CAISRDRANEQYF; cdr3_nt: TGTGCCATCAGTCGGGACAGGGCCAACGAGCAGTACTTC
d_call: NA; v_call: TRBV11-3; clone_size: many; j_call: TRBJ2-1; cdr3_aa: CASSLDPGLSNEQFF; cdr3_nt: TGTGCCAGCAGCTTAGATCCGGGACTTAGCAATGAGCAGTTCTTC
d_call: NA; v_call: TRBV27; clone_size: many; j_call: TRBJ2-7; cdr3_aa: CASSSPGGKPYEQYF; cdr3_nt: TGTGCCAGCAGTTCTCCTGGTGGAAAACCCTACGAGCAGTACTTC
d_call: TRBD2; v_call: TRBV6-4; clone_size: many; j_call: TRBJ2-3; cdr3_aa: CASSDSSGAQDTQYF; cdr3_nt: TGTGCCAGCAGTGACTCTAGCGGGGCTCAAGATACGCAGTATTTT
d_call: NA; v_call: TRBV7-6; clone_size: many; j_call: TRBJ2-5; cdr3_aa: CASTLLGDRETQYF; cdr3_nt: TGTGCCAGCACCCTGTTGGGGGACCGAGAGACCCAGTACTTC
d_call: NA; v_call: TRBV29-1; clone_size: many; j_call: TRBJ2-3; cdr3_aa: CSVPSGVTDTQYF; cdr3_nt: TGCAGCGTTCCCTCGGGCGTTACAGATACGCAGTATTTT
d_call: TRBD1; v_call: TRBV7-2; clone_size: many; j_call: TRBJ2-1; cdr3_aa: CASSLPGTGRPQFF; cdr3_nt: TGTGCCAGCAGCCTTCCCGGGACAGGTCGCCCTCAGTTCTTC
d_call: NA; v_call: TRBV6-5; clone_size: few; j_call: TRBJ1-6; cdr3_aa: CASSYSNGGNSPLHF; cdr3_nt: TGTGCCAGCAGTTACTCGAATGGGGGGAATTCACCCCTCCACTTT
d_call: NA; v_call: TRBV7-9; clone_size: many; j_call: TRBJ1-2; cdr3_aa: CASSPPWGYTF; cdr3_nt: TGTGCCAGCAGCCCCCCGTGGGGCTACACCTTC
d_call: NA; v_call: TRBV6-1; clone_size: many; j_call: TRBJ1-2; cdr3_aa: CASSENRVLSGYTF; cdr3_nt: TGTGCCAGCAGTGAGAACAGGGTTTTGTCAGGCTACACCTTC